This TCR beta chain was found in a study of T cell responses to AZD1222 COVID-19 vaccine. Study at large: The analysis combined second doses at about 4 or about 12 weeks. Study conclusions and caveats: Targeting of unmutated variant regions was reportedly seen in nearly half of spike-specific TCRs. A rise in Spike-specific TCR breadth and depth followed two AZD1222 doses. Only a handful of AZD1222 recipients, about six in all, had baseline seropositivity.

TCRdb's copy holds only in-frame clones and misses some; the assay was immunoSEQ multiplex PCR. The table lists 55,000 to 70,000 clones, 60% to 85% of them singletons. The V gene lost 4 bases and the J gene lost 12 bases, with 9 bases spanning the gap. The CDR3 has 11 residues. The V gene's germline CDR1 is SGHVS and CDR2 FQNEAQ. This clone was detected only a few times. Its target is not known. This chain links TRBV7-8 with TRBJ1-4; D gene ambiguous. Material: peripheral blood, obtained on day 0 of AZD1222 vaccination. The TCR comes from an adult in good health. This chain's CDR3 is CASSSRGELFF. CDR3 in DNA: TGTGCCAGCAGCTCCCGCGGGGAACTGTTTTTT.